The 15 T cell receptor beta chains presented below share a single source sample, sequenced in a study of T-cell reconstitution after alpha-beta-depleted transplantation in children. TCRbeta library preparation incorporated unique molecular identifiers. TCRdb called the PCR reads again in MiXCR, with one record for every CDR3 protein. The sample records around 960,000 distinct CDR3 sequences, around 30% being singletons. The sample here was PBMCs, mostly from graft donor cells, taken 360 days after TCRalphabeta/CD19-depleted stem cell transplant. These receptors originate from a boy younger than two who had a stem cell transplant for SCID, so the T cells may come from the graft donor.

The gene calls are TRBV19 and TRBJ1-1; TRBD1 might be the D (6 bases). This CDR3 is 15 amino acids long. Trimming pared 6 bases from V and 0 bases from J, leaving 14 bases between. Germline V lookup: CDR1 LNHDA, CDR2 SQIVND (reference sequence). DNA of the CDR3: TGTGCCAGTAGGAGGGGGACACGTATGAACACTGAAGCTTTCTTT. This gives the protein CASRRGTRMNTEAFF.

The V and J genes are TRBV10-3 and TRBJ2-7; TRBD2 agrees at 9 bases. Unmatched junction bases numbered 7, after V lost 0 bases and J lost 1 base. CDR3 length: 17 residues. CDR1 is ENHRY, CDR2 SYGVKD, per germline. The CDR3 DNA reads TGTGCCATCAGTGAGTCCCGTGGGCTAGCGGGATCCTACGAGCAGTACTTC. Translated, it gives CAISESRGLAGSYEQYF.

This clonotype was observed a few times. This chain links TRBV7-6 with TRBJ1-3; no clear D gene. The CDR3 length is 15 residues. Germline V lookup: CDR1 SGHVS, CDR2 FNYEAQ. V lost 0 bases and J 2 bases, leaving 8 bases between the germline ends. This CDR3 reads CASSLAGSAGNTIYF. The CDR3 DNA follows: TGTGCCAGCAGCTTAGCGGGGAGCGCTGGAAACACCATATATTTT.

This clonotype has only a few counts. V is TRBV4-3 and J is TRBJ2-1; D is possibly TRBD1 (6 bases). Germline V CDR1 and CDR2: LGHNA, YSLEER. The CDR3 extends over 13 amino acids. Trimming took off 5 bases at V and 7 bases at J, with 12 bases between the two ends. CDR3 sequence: CASSYGTRNEQFF. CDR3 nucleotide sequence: TGCGCCAGCAGCTACGGGACACGGAATGAGCAGTTCTTC.

In DNA, the CDR3 is TGTGCCAGCAGTTTATGGACGGGACTAGGCCAAGAGACCCAGTACTTC. Its translation: CASSLWTGLGQETQYF. The V and J genes are TRBV12-3 or TRBV12-4 and TRBJ2-5; 8 bases map to TRBD2. The CDR3 length is 16 residues. The ends lost 2 bases at V and 1 base at J; junction bases unmatched: 6.

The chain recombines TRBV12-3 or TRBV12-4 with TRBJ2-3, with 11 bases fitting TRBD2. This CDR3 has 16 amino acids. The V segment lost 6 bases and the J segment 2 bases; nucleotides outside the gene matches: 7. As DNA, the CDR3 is TGTGCCAGCAGCCCCCATAGCGGGGGGGCCACAGATACGCAGTATTTT. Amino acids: CASSPHSGGATDTQYF.

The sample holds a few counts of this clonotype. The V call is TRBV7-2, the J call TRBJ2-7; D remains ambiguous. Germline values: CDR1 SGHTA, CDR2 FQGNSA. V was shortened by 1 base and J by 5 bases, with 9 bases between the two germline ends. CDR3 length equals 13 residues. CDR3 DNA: TGTGCCAGCAGCTTAGACCAACAGAACGAGCAGTACTTC. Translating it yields CASSLDQQNEQYF. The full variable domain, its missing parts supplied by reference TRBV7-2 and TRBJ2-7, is GAGVSQSPSNKVTEKGKDVELRCDPISGHTALYWYRQSLGQGLEFLIYFQGNSAPDKSGLPSDRFSAERTGGSVSTLTIQRTQQEDSAVYLCASSLDQQNEQYFGPGTRLTVT.

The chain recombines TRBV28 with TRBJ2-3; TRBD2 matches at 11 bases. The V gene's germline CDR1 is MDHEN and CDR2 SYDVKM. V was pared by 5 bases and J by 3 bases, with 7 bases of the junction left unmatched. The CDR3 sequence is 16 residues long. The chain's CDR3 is CASSPLTSGVTDTQYF. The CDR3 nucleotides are TGTGCCAGCAGTCCCCTGACTAGCGGGGTGACAGATACGCAGTATTTT.

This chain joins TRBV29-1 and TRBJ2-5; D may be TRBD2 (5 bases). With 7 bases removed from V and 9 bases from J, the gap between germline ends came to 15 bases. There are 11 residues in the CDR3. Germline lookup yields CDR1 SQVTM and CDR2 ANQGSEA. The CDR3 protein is CSGISAEAQYF. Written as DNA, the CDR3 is TGCAGCGGGATCTCCGCGGAGGCCCAGTACTTC.

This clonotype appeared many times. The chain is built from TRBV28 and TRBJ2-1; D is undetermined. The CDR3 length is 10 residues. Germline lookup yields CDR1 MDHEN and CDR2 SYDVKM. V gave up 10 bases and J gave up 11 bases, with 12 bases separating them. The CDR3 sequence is CATRSNKQFF. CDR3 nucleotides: TGTGCCACCAGATCGAATAAGCAGTTCTTC. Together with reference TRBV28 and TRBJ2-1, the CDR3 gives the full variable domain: DVKVTQSSRYLVKRTGEKVFLECVQDMDHENMFWYRQDPGLGLRLIYFSYDVKMKEKGDIPEGYSVSREKKERFSLILESASTNQTSMYLCATRSNKQFFGPGTRLTVL.

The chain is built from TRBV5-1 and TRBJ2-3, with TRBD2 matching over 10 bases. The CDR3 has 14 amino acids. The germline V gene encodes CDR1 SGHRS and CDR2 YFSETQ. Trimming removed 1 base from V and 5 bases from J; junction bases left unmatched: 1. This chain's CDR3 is CASSLTSGIDTQYF. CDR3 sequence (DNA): TGCGCCAGCAGCTTGACTAGCGGGATAGATACGCAGTATTTT.

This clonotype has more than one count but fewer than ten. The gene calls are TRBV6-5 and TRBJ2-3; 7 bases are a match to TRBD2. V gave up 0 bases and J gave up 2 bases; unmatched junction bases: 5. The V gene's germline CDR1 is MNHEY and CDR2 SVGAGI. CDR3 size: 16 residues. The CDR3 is CASSYSPGGDTDTQYF. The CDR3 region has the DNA TGTGCCAGCAGTTACTCGCCGGGGGGAGACACAGATACGCAGTATTTT.

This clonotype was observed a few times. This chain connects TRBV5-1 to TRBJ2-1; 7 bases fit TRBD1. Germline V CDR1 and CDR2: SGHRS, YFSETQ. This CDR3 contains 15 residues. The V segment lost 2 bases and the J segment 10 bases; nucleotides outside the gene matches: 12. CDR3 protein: CASSFYRGTSEEQFF. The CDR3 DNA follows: TGCGCCAGCAGCTTTTACAGGGGTACATCTGAGGAGCAGTTCTTC.

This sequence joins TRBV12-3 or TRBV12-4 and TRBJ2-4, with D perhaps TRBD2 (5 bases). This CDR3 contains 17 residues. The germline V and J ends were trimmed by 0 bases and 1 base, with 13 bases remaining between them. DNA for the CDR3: TGTGCCAGCAGTTTAGCCCGGACTCATGGGGCCAAAAACATTCAGTACTTC. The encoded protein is CASSLARTHGAKNIQYF.

The CDR3 region is CASSYSDWWQRNTEAFF. The CDR3 bases are TGTGCCAGCAGTTACTCAGATTGGTGGCAGCGGAACACTGAAGCTTTCTTT. V is TRBV6-2 or TRBV6-3 and J is TRBJ1-1; D is undetermined. V lost 0 bases, J lost 1 base, and 15 bases lay in between. Germline V gives CDR1 MNHEY, CDR2 SVGEGT. CDR3 length: 17 residues.